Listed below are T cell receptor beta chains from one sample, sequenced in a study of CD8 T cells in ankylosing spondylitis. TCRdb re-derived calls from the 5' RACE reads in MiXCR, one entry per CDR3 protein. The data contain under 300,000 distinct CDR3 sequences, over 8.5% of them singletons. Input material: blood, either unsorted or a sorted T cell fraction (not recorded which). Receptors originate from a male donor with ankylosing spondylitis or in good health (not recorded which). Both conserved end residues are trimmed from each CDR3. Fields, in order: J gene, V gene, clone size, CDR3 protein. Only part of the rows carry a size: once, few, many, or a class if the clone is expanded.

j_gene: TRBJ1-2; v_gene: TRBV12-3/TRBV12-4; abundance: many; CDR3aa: ASSFGGDYGYT
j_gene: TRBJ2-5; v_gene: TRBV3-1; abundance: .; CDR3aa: ASSHGEIQY
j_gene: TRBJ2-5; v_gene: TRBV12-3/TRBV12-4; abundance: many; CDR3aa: ASRGLEETQY
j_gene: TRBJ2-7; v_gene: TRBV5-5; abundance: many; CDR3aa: ASSKPGQGMYEQY
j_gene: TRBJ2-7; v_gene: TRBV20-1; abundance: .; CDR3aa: SARSAGVHEQY
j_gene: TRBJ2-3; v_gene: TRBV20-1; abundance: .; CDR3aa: SASDPGSDTQY
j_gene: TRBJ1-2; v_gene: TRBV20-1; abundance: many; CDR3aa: SALDTGQHGYT
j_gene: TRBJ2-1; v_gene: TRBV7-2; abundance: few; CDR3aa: ASSVDSGSSYNEQF
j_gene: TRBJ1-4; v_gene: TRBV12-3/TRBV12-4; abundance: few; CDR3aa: ASRIGTGNEKLF
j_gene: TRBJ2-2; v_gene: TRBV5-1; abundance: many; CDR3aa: ASSSTSGRGTGELF
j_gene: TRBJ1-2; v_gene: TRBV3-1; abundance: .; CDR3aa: ASSQYIGTDYGYT
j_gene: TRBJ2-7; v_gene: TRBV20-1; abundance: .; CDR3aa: SASRVSGRRHEQY
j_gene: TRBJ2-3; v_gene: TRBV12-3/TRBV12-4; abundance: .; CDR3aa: ASSPDRWAATSTDTQY
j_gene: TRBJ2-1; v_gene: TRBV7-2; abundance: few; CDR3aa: ASSFLAGGPNEQF
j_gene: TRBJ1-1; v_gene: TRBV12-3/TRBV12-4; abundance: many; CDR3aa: ASSTTNTEAF
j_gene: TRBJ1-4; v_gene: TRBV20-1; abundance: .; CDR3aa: SARPPGNEKLF
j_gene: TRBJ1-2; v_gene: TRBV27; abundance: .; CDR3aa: ASSPNDRVHYGYT
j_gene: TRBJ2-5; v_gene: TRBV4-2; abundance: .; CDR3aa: ASSEAVASGKGTQY
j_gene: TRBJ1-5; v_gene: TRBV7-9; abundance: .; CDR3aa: ASSLFEGSNQPQH
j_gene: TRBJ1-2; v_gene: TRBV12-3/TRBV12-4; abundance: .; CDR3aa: ASSYKDAFYGYT
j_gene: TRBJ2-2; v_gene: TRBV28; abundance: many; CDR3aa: ASSPPLGGTGELF
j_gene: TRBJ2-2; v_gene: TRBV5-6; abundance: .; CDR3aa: ASSLIGDHVGLF
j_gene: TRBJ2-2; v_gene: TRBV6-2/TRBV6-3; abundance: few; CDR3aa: ASRRGGELF
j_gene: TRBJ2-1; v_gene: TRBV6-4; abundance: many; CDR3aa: ASSDKTSNEQF
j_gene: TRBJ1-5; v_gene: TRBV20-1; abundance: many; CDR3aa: SASYAGRNNQPQH
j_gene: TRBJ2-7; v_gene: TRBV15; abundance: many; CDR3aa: ATSRVGNEQY
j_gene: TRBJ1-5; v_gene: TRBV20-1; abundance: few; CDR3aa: SAGTGLGQGIYQPQH
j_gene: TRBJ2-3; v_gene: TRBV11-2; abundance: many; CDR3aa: ASRLIDTQY
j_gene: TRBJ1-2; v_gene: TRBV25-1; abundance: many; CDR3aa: ASSARDSYGYT
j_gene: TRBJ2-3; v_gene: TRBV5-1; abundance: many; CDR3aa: ASSLSRAGTDTQY
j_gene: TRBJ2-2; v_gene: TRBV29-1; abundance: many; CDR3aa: SVEEPGPYTGELF
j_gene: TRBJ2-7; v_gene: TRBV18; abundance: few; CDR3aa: ASSPRTEDYEQY
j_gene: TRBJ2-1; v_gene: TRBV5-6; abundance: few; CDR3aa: ASSSGLAGGTFENEQF
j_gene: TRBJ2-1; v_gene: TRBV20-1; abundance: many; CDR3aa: SARDDFWGSSYNEQF
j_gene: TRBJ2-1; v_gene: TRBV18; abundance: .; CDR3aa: ASSRGTGGNEQF
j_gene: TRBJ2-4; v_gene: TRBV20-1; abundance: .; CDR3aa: SARDIEREDLNIQY
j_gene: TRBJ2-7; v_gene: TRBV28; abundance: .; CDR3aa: ASRGTGSPYEQY
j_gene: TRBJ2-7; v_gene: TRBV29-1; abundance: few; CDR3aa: SVVPISSYEQY